Sequencing of this TCR beta chain was carried out in a study of blood T cell repertoires in COVID-19. This table comes from immunoSEQ multiplex PCR, and its TCRdb copy is limited to in-frame clones, with some not included. The sample lists approximately 160,000 clones; more than 75% were seen once. Per germline, CDR1 SGHRS and CDR2 YFSETQ. CDR3 length: 14 residues. Trimming pared 4 bases from V and 2 bases from J, leaving 13 bases between. Cohort allocation depended upon clinical history that participants reported. The V call is TRBV5-1, the J call TRBJ2-7, with D perhaps matching TRBD1 (5 bases). The sample was PBMCs or T cells enriched from blood (not recorded which). This TCR was recovered from a woman aged 45-60 years who had recovered from COVID-19. CDR3 in amino acids: CASSLMTATYEQYF. CDR3 sequence (DNA): TGCGCCAGCAGCCTAATGACAGCGACCTACGAGCAGTACTTC.